This T cell receptor (beta chain) is from a study of persistence of HIV-infected CD4 T cells. Study observations and caveats: Proviral oligoclonality tracked with TCR oligoclonality within the same sorted cells.

The libraries were made with immunoSEQ version 4 in survey mode. The assay was immunoSEQ multiplex PCR, and TCRdb's table has in-frame clones only and misses some. The sample shows roughly 32,000 clones, 82% of them seen only once. An overlapping HIV-1 Gag peptide pool stimulated these cells at 0.85 to 1 ug/peptide/mL. Sorted nonresponding memory CD4+ T cells were CD40L-negative, CD69-negative, CD45RO-high. Donors had undetectable plasma HIV-1 RNA, under 50 copies/mL, for 4+ years. The germline CDR1 and CDR2 sequences are MNHEY and SVGEGT. V was pared by 5 bases and J by 0 bases, with 11 bases between. The CDR3 contains 14 residues. On this clone: Its target is unknown.

Sample: CD4+ T cells sorted from PBMCs after 18-hour stimulation, taken from a patient who received antiretroviral therapy. This clonotype was obtained from an adult woman with HIV who was CMV-seropositive. The rearrangement joins TRBV6-2 or TRBV6-3 to TRBJ2-7; D unresolved. This chain's CDR3 is CASSAESLSYEQYF. CDR3 DNA: TGTGCCAGCAGTGCTGAGTCCCTCTCCTACGAGCAGTACTTC.